This TCR beta chain is drawn from a study of T cell responses to AZD1222 COVID-19 vaccine. V was trimmed by 5 bases and J by 0 bases, leaving 10 bases between them. The CDR3 extends over 14 amino acids. Germline lookup yields CDR1 SGHRS and CDR2 YFSETQ. Only a few counts were recorded for this clone. Repertoires were generated with immunoSEQ multiplex PCR, while TCRdb's copy carries only in-frame clones and drops some. This repertoire shows about 160,000 clones, about 91% found once; its top ten account for around 4.5%. The sample was peripheral blood, taken on day 0 of MenACWY control vaccination. This sequence was found in an adult in good health. V usage is TRBV5-1 and J usage is TRBJ2-3; D gene unclear. The CDR3 spells CASRTTASTDTQYF. CDR3 nucleotide sequence: TGCGCCAGCAGGACGACCGCTAGCACAGATACGCAGTATTTT.